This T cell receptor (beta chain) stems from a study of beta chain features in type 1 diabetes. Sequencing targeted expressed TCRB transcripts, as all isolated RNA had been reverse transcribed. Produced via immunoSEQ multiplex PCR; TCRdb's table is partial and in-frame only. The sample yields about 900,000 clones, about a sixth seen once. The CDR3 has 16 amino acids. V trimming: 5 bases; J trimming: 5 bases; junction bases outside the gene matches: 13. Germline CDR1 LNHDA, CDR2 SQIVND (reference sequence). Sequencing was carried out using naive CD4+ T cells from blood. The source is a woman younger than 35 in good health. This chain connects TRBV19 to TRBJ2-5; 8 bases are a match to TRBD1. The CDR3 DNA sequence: TGTGCCAGTAGTCAACAGGGGGGCTTCACTCGGGAGACCCAGTACTTC. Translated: CASSQQGGFTRETQYF.